These 10 T cell receptor beta chains originate from one sample sequenced in a study of Ad26.COV2.S vaccination and SARS-CoV-2 variants. Documented treatment: roughly 19 received Ad26.COV2.S at low or high dose, single or two shots; 5 received placebo; per-sample allocation not given. The study sampled participants on day 63 after the first vaccine or placebo injection. Only in-frame clones appear in the TCRdb table, and some are missing; sequencing was by immunoSEQ multiplex PCR. Of around 310,000 clones in the sample, 75% to 90% were seen once. Sequenced here: peripheral blood, sampled in a trial of Ad26.COV2.S vaccine versus placebo. These receptor sequences come from a person aged 18-60 years who received the Ad26.COV2.S COVID-19 vaccine or a placebo.

The chain links TRBV12-3 or TRBV12-4 to TRBJ1-1; D is ambiguous. The CDR3 length is 13 residues. V lost 3 bases and J 1 base, leaving 6 bases between the germline ends. This CDR3 is CASSFSQNTEAFF. The CDR3 nucleotides read TGTGCCAGCAGTTTCTCGCAGAACACTGAAGCTTTCTTT.

The CDR3 loop is CATSRRSRTEETQYF. The CDR3 DNA sequence: TGTGCCACCAGCAGAAGGAGCCGGACAGAAGAGACCCAGTACTTC. This chain connects TRBV15 to TRBJ2-5; D may be TRBD1 (6 bases). Germline values: CDR1 LNHNV, CDR2 YYDKDF (reference sequence). The germline V and J ends were trimmed by 2 bases and 3 bases, with 13 bases remaining between them. The CDR3 consists of 15 residues.

This clone has only a few counts. The identical CDR3 is also encoded by other nucleotide sequences in the sample. The rearrangement links TRBV19 to TRBJ2-3, with TRBD2 identical over 8 bases. Germline values: CDR1 LNHDA, CDR2 SQIVND (reference sequence). V lost 1 base, J lost 6 bases, and 0 bases stayed unmatched. The CDR3 is 13 amino acids. For the CDR3, the DNA is TGTGCCAGTAGTATAGGACTAGCGGATACGCAGTATTTT. Translating gives CASSIGLADTQYF.

This clone was seen just once. This chain joins TRBV19 and TRBJ2-7; tentatively, D is TRBD2 (8 bases). CDR1 and CDR2 (germline): LNHDA, SQIVND (reference sequence). The CDR3 loop spans 14 amino acids. V lost 6 bases to trimming and J lost 1 base, with 13 bases between them. The DNA for the CDR3 is TGTGCCAGTAGGACAGGGACTAGTTCCTACGAGCAGTACTTC. It yields the protein CASRTGTSSYEQYF.

This clone was counted a few times. The chain carries TRBV6-1 and TRBJ2-7; 8 bases line up with TRBD1. CDR1 is MNHNS, CDR2 SASEGT, per germline. The CDR3 is 16 residues long. Unmatched junction bases numbered 6, after V lost 0 bases and J lost 2 bases. CDR3 sequence reads: CASSEARETGAYEQYF. The CDR3 DNA reads as TGTGCCAGCAGTGAAGCTAGGGAGACAGGGGCCTACGAGCAGTACTTC.

The V and J genes are TRBV9 and TRBJ2-2, with D perhaps TRBD1 or TRBD2 (5 bases each). CDR1 and CDR2 from the germline V gene are SGDLS and YYNGEE. CDR3 length: 14 residues. Trimming removed 0 bases from V and 5 bases from J, with 8 bases in between. In nucleotides, the CDR3 is TGTGCCAGCAGCGTAGTTGGGGGAACCGGGGAGCTGTTTTTT. Its translation: CASSVVGGTGELFF.

CDR3 sequence reads: CASSPDSSNQPQHF. The DNA for the CDR3 is TGTGCCAGCAGTCCCGACAGTTCCAATCAGCCCCAGCATTTT. The chain joins TRBV6-5 to TRBJ1-5; a weak D match, TRBD1 (5 bases). V was pared by 5 bases and J by 3 bases, with 11 bases between. Per germline, CDR1 MNHEY and CDR2 SVGAGI. The CDR3 spans 14 residues.

The rearrangement links TRBV21-1 to TRBJ1-2; TRBD1, the table's D call, lacks a check against the DNA. TRBV21-1 is a listed pseudogene. This CDR3 region has 19 residues. For the CDR3, the DNA is TGTGCCAGCAGCAAAGGGAGGGCAGACAGGGGGCCCATACTGGGTGGCTACACCTTC. Its protein product is CASSKGRADRGPILGGYTF.

This chain connects TRBV2 to TRBJ2-3; D ambiguous. The V end lost 2 bases, the J end lost 4 bases, and 10 bases lay between the germline ends. Germline V gene sequence: CDR1 SNHLY, CDR2 FYNNEI. This CDR3 spans 14 amino acids. The DNA of the CDR3 is TGTGCCAGCAGTGAACTTGCGCCGTCAGATACGCAGTATTTT. This translates into CASSELAPSDTQYF.

The rearrangement uses TRBV6-5 and TRBJ1-1; D unclear. The CDR3 contains 12 residues. Germline V gene sequence: CDR1 MNHEY, CDR2 SVGAGI. The V gene lost 6 bases and the J gene lost 5 bases, with 10 bases spanning the gap. The CDR3 sequence is CASSLPGTEAFF. In DNA, the CDR3 is TGTGCCAGCAGCCTACCGGGGACTGAAGCTTTCTTT.